These 21 T cell receptor beta chains came from one sample sequenced in a study of cytomegalovirus exposure and HLA in healthy donors. The study ran its PCR with 60 Vbeta and 13 Jbeta primers. TCRdb's copy holds only in-frame clones and misses some; the assay was immunoSEQ multiplex PCR. The sample lists under 200,000 clones; 80% were seen once. The sample taken for sequencing was PBMCs. The receptors derive from a woman aged 45-65 years in good health and CMV-seropositive.

The chain employs TRBV6-5 and TRBJ1-5; D not certain. This CDR3 is built from 12 residues. Germline V gene lookup returns CDR1 MNHEY and CDR2 SVGAGI. V lost 8 bases, J lost 0 bases, and 5 bases lay in between. DNA of the CDR3: TGTGCCAGCCGAGATAGCAATCAGCCCCAGCATTTT. Translating it yields CASRDSNQPQHF.

This clone showed up just a few times. The chain couples TRBV5-1 to TRBJ2-1, with a tentative D call TRBD1 (5 bases). CDR3 length equals 16 residues. The ends were cut back, 0 bases at V and 8 bases at J, with 18 bases in the middle. The germline CDR1 and CDR2 sequences are SGHRS and YFSETQ. The CDR3, as DNA: TGCGCCAGCAGCTTGGCCAAGGCAGGGCAAGGCGATGAGCAGTTCTTC. Translating gives CASSLAKAGQGDEQFF.

This chain uses TRBV28 with TRBJ2-7, with 8 bases aligning to TRBD1. The trim removed 5 bases at V and 1 base at J, leaving 10 bases unmatched. Germline lookup yields CDR1 MDHEN and CDR2 SYDVKM. The CDR3 extends over 16 amino acids. The CDR3 nucleotides read TGTGCCAGCAGTCTCCAAGGCGACAGGGGTTCCTACGAGCAGTACTTC. It codes for CASSLQGDRGSYEQYF. The full variable domain, with the rest looked up from reference TRBV28 and TRBJ2-7, is DVKVTQSSRYLVKRTGEKVFLECVQDMDHENMFWYRQDPGLGLRLIYFSYDVKMKEKGDIPEGYSVSREKKERFSLILESASTNQTSMYLCASSLQGDRGSYEQYFGPGTRLTVT.

This clone was seen just once. The chain combines TRBV11-1 with TRBJ2-5, with 11 positions matching TRBD2. Trimming at V came to 4 bases and at J to 3 bases, leaving 10 bases not matched to a gene. CDR3 length: 17 residues. CDR1 and CDR2 (germline): SGHAT, FQDESV (reference sequence). The CDR3 DNA sequence: TGTGCCAGCAGCTCCCGCCCCGGGACTAGCGGCAAAGAGACCCAGTACTTC. This gives the protein CASSSRPGTSGKETQYF.

The chain joins TRBV10-3 to TRBJ2-1; TRBD2 agrees at 14 bases. In germline, CDR1 is ENHRY, CDR2 SYGVKD. J was trimmed by 6 bases and V by 0 bases; bases with no gene match: 4. The length of the CDR3 is 17 residues. CDR3: CAISESSGLAGGNEQFF. CDR3 DNA: TGTGCCATCAGTGAGTCGTCCGGACTAGCGGGAGGCAATGAGCAGTTCTTC.

The chain combines TRBV27 with TRBJ2-5; D may be TRBD1 (5 bases). The end of the DNA aligns better with TRBJ2-7, so the J call may be wrong. Germline CDR1 and CDR2: MNHEY and SMNVEV (reference sequence). This CDR3 is built from 13 residues. The CDR3 sequence is CASSSGYFYEQYF. The DNA for the CDR3 is TGTGCCAGCAGTTCAGGGTACTTCTACGAGCAGTACTTC.

The genes are TRBV11-3 and TRBJ2-7, with 9 nucleotides matching TRBD2. CDR1 is SGHNT, CDR2 YENEEA, per germline. V was clipped by 3 bases and J by 3 bases; unmatched bases: 6. The CDR3 is 15 residues long. CDR3 sequence: CASSFQSGGNYEQYF. CDR3 bases: TGTGCCAGCAGCTTCCAAAGCGGGGGGAACTACGAGCAGTACTTC. Using reference TRBV11-3 and TRBJ2-7 for the parts outside the CDR3, the full variable domain is EAGVVQSPRYKIIEKKQPVAFWCNPISGHNTLYWYLQNLGQGPELLIRYENEEAVDDSQLPKDRFSAERLKGVDSTLKIQPAELGDSAVYLCASSFQSGGNYEQYFGPGTRLTVT.

This clone was seen just once. The V call is TRBV7-2, the J call TRBJ2-5, with TRBD2 identical over 7 bases. The J call may be faulty, since TRBJ2-7 better matches the DNA end. CDR1 and CDR2 (germline): SGHTA, FQGNSA. This CDR3 spans 16 amino acids. The CDR3 DNA follows: TGTGCCAGCAGCTTTAGGATCGGGGGGACTTTGGACGAGCAGTACTTC. It translates to CASSFRIGGTLDEQYF.

The chain joins TRBV30 to TRBJ1-2, with D maybe TRBD1 (5 bases). This CDR3 region has 11 residues. Trimming took 8 bases from V and 0 from J, leaving 7 bases between them. CDR1 and CDR2 from the germline V gene are GTSNPN and SVGIG (reference sequence). CDR3 protein: CARGANYGYTF. The CDR3 DNA reads TGTGCCCGGGGGGCTAACTATGGCTACACCTTC.

The chain recombines TRBV14 with TRBJ1-3; no clear D. CDR1 is SGHDN, CDR2 FVKESK, per germline. This CDR3 contains 16 residues. V was pared by 0 bases and J by 0 bases, with 9 bases between. In DNA, the CDR3 is TGTGCCAGCAGCCAAGATGTGAGCCTCTCTGGAAACACCATATATTTT. Its translation is CASSQDVSLSGNTIYF. The full variable domain, in which reference TRBV14 and TRBJ1-3 provide the parts outside the CDR3, is EAGVTQFPSHSVIEKGQTVTLRCDPISGHDNLYWYRRVMGKEIKFLLHFVKESKQDESGMPNNRFLAERTGGTYSTLKVQPAELEDSGVYFCASSQDVSLSGNTIYFGEGSWLTVV.

This clone appeared many times. The genes are TRBV4-3 and TRBJ2-7; 7 positions agree with TRBD1. CDR1 is LGHNA and CDR2 is YSLEER in the germline V gene. J gave up 1 base and V 3 bases, and 9 bases lay outside the gene matches. This CDR3 comprises 16 residues. CDR3 residues: CASSHSATGESYEQYF. In nucleotides, the CDR3 is TGCGCCAGCAGCCATTCCGCTACAGGGGAATCCTACGAGCAGTACTTC.

The chain joins TRBV7-9 to TRBJ2-7, with a tentative D call TRBD2 (6 bases). From germline, CDR1 is SEHNR and CDR2 FQNEAQ (reference sequence). The CDR3 contains 14 residues. Trimming stripped 6 bases from V and 0 bases from J, with 12 bases between. CDR3 protein: CASSPLANSYEQYF. CDR3 sequence (DNA): TGTGCCAGCAGTCCCCTAGCGAACTCCTACGAGCAGTACTTC.

The V gene is TRBV5-4, the J gene TRBJ2-3; TRBD2 matches at 7 bases. Germline CDR1 is SGHNT and CDR2 is YYREEE (reference sequence). V lost 4 bases, J lost 4 bases, and 3 bases stayed unmatched. This CDR3 has 13 residues. The CDR3 sequence: CASSPGLADTQYF. The DNA for the CDR3 is TGTGCCAGCAGCCCCGGACTAGCAGATACGCAGTATTTT.

The rearrangement links TRBV4-1 to TRBJ1-6; D perhaps matches TRBD1 (6 bases). V lost 3 bases and J lost 7, with 13 bases in between. This CDR3 region has 15 residues. Germline V CDR1 and CDR2: MGHRA, YSYEKL. CDR3 loop: CASSHRQDFNSPLHF. As DNA, the CDR3 is TGCGCCAGCAGCCACCGACAGGATTTCAATTCACCCCTCCACTTT.

The chain is built from TRBV5-6 and TRBJ1-2; 11 bases are shared with TRBD1. Germline CDR1 SGHDT, CDR2 YYEEEE. The ends lost 4 bases at V and 8 bases at J; junction bases unmatched: 7. This CDR3 contains 14 residues. The CDR3: CASSPGQGAWGYTF. The CDR3 coding sequence is TGTGCCAGCAGCCCAGGACAGGGGGCGTGGGGCTACACCTTC.

The chain carries TRBV14 and TRBJ2-1; 14 nucleotides line up with TRBD2. This CDR3 has 21 amino acids. Germline loops: CDR1 SGHDN, CDR2 FVKESK. J gave up 2 bases and V 4 bases, and 16 bases lay outside the gene matches. CDR3 sequence: CASSPIWGTTSGRAAYNEQFF. The CDR3 coding sequence is TGTGCCAGCAGCCCCATTTGGGGTACGACTAGCGGGAGGGCCGCCTACAATGAGCAGTTCTTC.

The V gene is TRBV9, the J gene TRBJ2-1; 13 bases are shared with TRBD2. Germline V gene lookup returns CDR1 SGDLS and CDR2 YYNGEE. CDR3 length: 14 amino acids. J lost 10 bases, V lost 6 bases, and 7 bases had no gene match. This chain's CDR3 is CASTAGTSGIEQFF. As DNA, the CDR3 is TGTGCCAGCACGGCGGGGACTAGCGGGATAGAGCAGTTCTTC.

The chain carries TRBV9 and TRBJ2-1, with TRBD2 matching over 9 bases. The germline V gene has CDR1 SGDLS and CDR2 YYNGEE. The trim removed 4 bases at V and 10 bases at J, leaving 12 bases unmatched. The CDR3 contains 15 residues. The CDR3 loop reads CASSPGGLATWEQFF. The DNA of the CDR3 is TGTGCCAGCAGCCCAGGGGGACTAGCCACATGGGAGCAGTTCTTC.

A word on this clone: An end of the junction does not agree with germline; a read error may underlie this. J is TRBJ2-2 and V is TRBV7-9; 8 bases agree with TRBD1. Germline loops: CDR1 SEHNR, CDR2 FQNEAQ (reference sequence). The CDR3 is 17 amino acids. CDR3 DNA: TGTTCCAGCAGCTTTACAACCGGGACAGGAAACACCGGGGAGCTGTTTTTT. Its translation: CSSSFTTGTGNTGELFF.

The V and J genes are TRBV29-1 and TRBJ1-6; the D is unclear. Germline CDR1 is SQVTM and CDR2 is ANQGSEA. The CDR3 contains 14 residues. Deletions cut 5 bases from V and 6 bases from J, with 14 bases between. The CDR3 reads CSVQEAPGNSPLHF. CDR3 nucleotides: TGCAGCGTTCAGGAGGCGCCCGGTAATTCACCCCTCCACTTT.

The V call is TRBV6-5, the J call TRBJ2-5, with D perhaps matching TRBD1 (6 bases). CDR3 size: 16 residues. CDR1 is MNHEY and CDR2 is SVGAGI in the germline V gene. V lost 1 base to trimming and J lost 5 bases, with 17 bases between them. The CDR3 reads CASSYYVRGIEETQYF. The CDR3 nucleotides read TGTGCCAGCAGTTACTATGTCAGGGGTATAGAGGAGACCCAGTACTTC.